These 10 T cell receptor beta chains share one sample of origin, sequenced in a study of tumor-infiltrating lymphocytes in primary liver carcinoma. For each extraction, RNA and DNA were obtained together from about 20-30 mg of unsorted bulk tissue. Constant-region priming of approximately 500 ng total RNA yielded TCR beta cDNA. For TCR beta, libraries were produced by three nested multiplex PCR rounds using slightly modified ARM-PCR. It was with TRBV1-TRBV30 forward primers and a C-beta reverse primer that the first two PCR rounds were run, at roughly 10 cycles each. TCRdb analysed the multiplex PCR reads with MiXCR anew, one entry per CDR3 protein. The top ten clones hold 9.3% of a sample with around 120,000 distinct CDR3 sequences, roughly 69% of them seen once. The source material was liver tumor tissue from sampling region 1. Regarding subset: tumor region T1, superior pole. The receptors were gathered from a woman aged 55-75 years with primary liver carcinoma and hepatitis B virus infection.

In its sample, this clonotype was seen many times. This chain links TRBV7-9 with TRBJ1-3; tentative D call: TRBD1 (5 bases). V lost 3 bases and J lost 1, with 7 bases in between. The CDR3 consists of 14 residues. Germline lookup yields CDR1 SEHNR and CDR2 FQNEAQ (reference sequence). The CDR3 protein is CASSFQGSGNTIYF. CDR3 bases: TGTGCCAGCAGCTTTCAGGGATCTGGAAACACCATATATTTT.

This clonotype has only one observation. An end of the junction does not agree with germline; a read error may underlie this. This chain links TRBV29-1 with TRBJ2-5; a weak D match, TRBD2 (6 bases). The germline gives CDR1 SQVTM, CDR2 ANQGSEA. The CDR3 runs 13 residues. The CDR3: CSIEQQEGETQYF. CDR3 sequence (DNA): TGCAGCATTGAACAACAGGAGGGAGAGACCCAGTACTTC.

This chain connects TRBV11-2 to TRBJ2-1; 8 nucleotides line up with TRBD2. The ends lost 2 bases at V and 10 bases at J; junction bases unmatched: 16. Germline V gene sequence: CDR1 SGHAT, CDR2 FQNNGV. This CDR3 is built from 17 residues. CDR3 in amino acids: CASSLCLVAGRPNEQFF. The CDR3 nucleotides read TGTGCCAGCAGCTTATGTCTGGTAGCGGGAAGGCCGAACGAGCAGTTCTTC. The whole variable domain, filled in from reference TRBV11-2 and TRBJ2-1, reads EAGVAQSPRYKIIEKRQSVAFWCNPISGHATLYWYQQILGQGPKLLIQFQNNGVVDDSQLPKDRFSAERLKGVDSTLKIQPAKLEDSAVYLCASSLCLVAGRPNEQFFGPGTRLTVL.

Notes on this clonotype: Germline and junction disagree at one end, which may indicate a read error. The V gene is TRBV29-1, the J gene TRBJ2-7, with D perhaps given as TRBD1 or TRBD2 (5 bases each). Germline CDR1 SQVTM, CDR2 ANQGSEA. The CDR3 totals 12 residues. CDR3 in DNA: TGCAGCGTTGTGAGGGGCTCCTACGAGGAGTATTTC. Residues: CSVVRGSYEEYF.

Points on this clonotype: The germline gene is not matched at one end of the junction; a read error may be the cause. The J gene is TRBJ2-3, the V gene TRBV7-7; maybe TRBD2 (6 bases). The germline V gene has CDR1 SSHAT and CDR2 FNYEAQ (reference sequence). The CDR3 is made up of 15 amino acids. CDR3 sequence: CASSFVPGGIDTQYF. Here the CDR3 DNA reads TGTGCTAGCAGCTTCGTCCCCGGGGGTATAGATACGCAGTATTTT.

The chain is built from TRBV11-2 and TRBJ2-3, with D unresolved. V lost 8 bases to trimming and J lost 5 bases, with 14 bases between them. CDR3 length: 13 residues. Germline-derived CDR1 and CDR2 are SGHAT and FQNNGV. CDR3 sequence reads: CASCLDLGDTQYF. In nucleotides, the CDR3 is TGTGCCAGCTGTTTAGATCTAGGAGATACGCAGTATTTT.

This clonotype showed up just a few times. The chain is built from TRBV7-8 and TRBJ2-5, with TRBD2 matching 7 bases. From germline, CDR1 is SGHVS and CDR2 FQNEAQ. The CDR3 sequence is 12 residues long. Trimming removed 1 base from V and 13 bases from J; junction bases left unmatched: 6. This CDR3 reads CASSLGGDYGYF. The DNA for the CDR3 is TGTGCCAGCAGCTTAGGTGGGGACTACGGGTACTTC.

Regarding this clonotype: A much larger clone sits a single nucleotide away, making a read error possible. The chain is built from TRBV5-1 and TRBJ1-4; no clear D gene. Looked up from germline, CDR1 is SGHRS and CDR2 is YFSETQ. This CDR3 is 13 amino acids long. V dropped 0 bases and J dropped 6 bases, with 6 bases sitting between them. CDR3 region: CASSLAGDEKLFF. The CDR3 nucleotides read TGCGCCAGCAGCTTGGCTGGCGATGAAAAACTGTTTTTT.

About this clonotype: At one of its ends the junction is not consistent with the germline gene, which may arise from a read error. The chain couples TRBV11-2 to TRBJ2-2; possibly TRBD1 for D (6 bases). The CDR3 consists of 15 residues. CDR1 and CDR2 (germline): SGHAT, FQNNGV. The CDR3 DNA reads TGTGCCGGCAGCATAGAGCCAGGGGCGCACGGGGAGCTGTTTTTT. Translation: CAGSIEPGAHGELFF.

About this clonotype itself: This may stem from a read error, because a much larger clone lies one nucleotide away. The V call is TRBV12-3 or TRBV12-4, the J call TRBJ2-1, with D uncertain. CDR3 length equals 12 residues. The CDR3 loop reads CDSSLGQRPQFF. The CDR3 DNA reads as TGTGACAGCAGTTTAGGGCAGAGACCCCAGTTCTTC.